The 28 T cell receptor beta chains in this list originate from one sample, sequenced in a study of blood T cells in healthy people across ages. The use of a sample-barcoded 5' primer and a J-beta primer mix characterized a second PCR of roughly 6 to 11 cycles. Each CDR3 protein gets one entry after TCRdb re-called the 5' RACE reads with MiXCR. Of roughly 730,000 distinct CDR3 sequences listed, about 56% are singletons. Sequencing was performed on blood. The receptors derive from a middle-aged man in good health.

This clonotype was counted only a few times. V and J are TRBV7-2 and TRBJ2-7; D uncertain. Germline V lookup: CDR1 SGHTA, CDR2 FQGNSA. The CDR3 loop spans 12 amino acids. Trimming cost V 5 bases and J 3 bases, with 8 bases left between them. CDR3 in amino acids: CASSPSYYEQYF. Written as DNA, the CDR3 is TGTGCCAGCAGCCCAAGCTACTACGAGCAGTACTTC.

V gene TRBV21-1 combines with J gene TRBJ2-4. TRBV21-1 is annotated as a pseudogene. This CDR3 contains 13 residues. CDR3: CASSMCISDIQYF. The CDR3 DNA reads as TGTGCCAGCAGCATGTGTATCTCAGACATTCAGTACTTC.

This clonotype turned up a few times. The chain recombines TRBV5-1 with TRBJ2-7; TRBD1 matches 8 bases. There are 14 residues in the CDR3. The germline gives CDR1 SGHRS, CDR2 YFSETQ. V was pared by 5 bases and J by 3 bases, with 7 bases of the junction left unmatched. CDR3 region: CASRYGQGIYEQYF. The CDR3 region has the DNA TGCGCCAGCAGATATGGACAGGGCATCTACGAGCAGTACTTC.

The chain is built from TRBV28 and TRBJ2-1; 9 nucleotides align to TRBD2. Per germline, CDR1 MDHEN and CDR2 SYDVKM. CDR3 length: 14 amino acids. With V trimmed by 1 base and J by 11 bases, 6 bases remained unmatched. The CDR3 DNA reads TGTGCCAGCAGTTTATCCGACGCGGGAGGGAAGCAGTTCTTC. This gives the protein CASSLSDAGGKQFF.

This clonotype was seen a handful of times. The chain has TRBV20-1 and TRBJ1-5, with D possibly TRBD1 on 5 matching bases. Germline V CDR1 and CDR2: DFQATT, SNEGSKA (reference sequence). This CDR3 is built from 14 residues. The V end was cut by 0 bases, the J end by 4 bases, with 10 bases between. The CDR3 region is CSARDLQENQPQHF. The CDR3 region has the DNA TGCAGTGCTAGAGATTTACAGGAAAATCAGCCCCAGCATTTT.

This rearrangement joins TRBV27 to TRBJ2-7; 7 nucleotides line up with TRBD2. After removal of 3 bases from V and 0 bases from J, the junction contained 5 bases not matched to a gene. Per the germline V gene, CDR1 is MNHEY and CDR2 is SMNVEV (reference sequence). This CDR3 region has 15 residues. This CDR3 is CASSFSGGSSYEQYF. The CDR3 nucleotides read TGTGCCAGCAGTTTTTCCGGCGGGAGCTCCTACGAGCAGTACTTC.

The sample holds one count of this clonotype. The chain recombines TRBV6-1 with TRBJ2-5, with a tentative D call TRBD1 (6 bases). The V gene lost 6 bases and the J gene lost 5 bases, with 13 bases spanning the gap. This CDR3 contains 13 residues. Per germline, CDR1 MNHNS and CDR2 SASEGT. CDR3: CASRATGGETQYF. The CDR3 DNA reads as TGTGCCAGCAGGGCGACAGGCGGGGAGACCCAGTACTTC.

This clonotype appeared a few times. This chain connects TRBV11-3 to TRBJ2-7; no firm D call. Trimming removed 5 bases from V and 6 bases from J, with 14 bases in between. Looked up from germline, CDR1 is SGHNT and CDR2 is YENEEA. The CDR3 has 13 amino acids. The CDR3 coding sequence is TGTGCCAGCAGCAAGCCCGGGCGGTCCGAGCAGTACTTC. Its translation is CASSKPGRSEQYF.

The chain has TRBV9 and TRBJ2-1; a possible D gene is TRBD1 (6 bases). Looked up from germline, CDR1 is SGDLS and CDR2 is YYNGEE. This CDR3 spans 17 amino acids. Trimming pared 0 bases from V and 5 bases from J, leaving 18 bases between. The CDR3 DNA reads TGTGCCAGCAGCGTAGCTCCCGCGGACAGATCCGACAATGAGCAGTTCTTC. Amino acid sequence: CASSVAPADRSDNEQFF.

CDR3 sequence reads: CSAKGGPETQYF. The DNA of the CDR3 is TGCAGTGCCAAGGGCGGCCCAGAGACCCAGTACTTC. The chain carries TRBV20-1 and TRBJ2-7; no firm D call. TRBJ2-5 explains the end of the DNA better; the J call may be wrong. The germline CDR1 and CDR2 sequences are DFQATT and SNEGSKA (reference sequence). CDR3 length: 12 residues.

The chain has TRBV29-1 and TRBJ2-6; D is uncertain. Trimming took 3 bases from V and 3 from J, leaving 9 bases between them. CDR3 length equals 14 residues. The germline V gene encodes CDR1 SQVTM and CDR2 ANQGSEA. The CDR3 DNA reads TGCAGCGTTGAGATCGCCGGTGGGGCCAACGTCCTGACTTTC. Amino acids: CSVEIAGGANVLTF.

This clonotype was picked up many times. The CDR3 sequence is CASADKLPETQYF. The CDR3 DNA reads as TGTGCCAGCGCGGACAAGTTGCCGGAGACCCAGTACTTC. The chain carries TRBV27 and TRBJ2-5, with D tentatively TRBD1 (5 bases). This CDR3 spans 13 amino acids. V was trimmed by 8 bases and J by 5 bases, leaving 15 bases between them. Germline values: CDR1 MNHEY, CDR2 SMNVEV (reference sequence).

This rearrangement joins TRBV9 to TRBJ1-1; 8 bases are a match to TRBD1. From germline, CDR1 is SGDLS and CDR2 YYNGEE. V was pared by 3 bases and J by 6 bases, with 10 bases of the junction left unmatched. The CDR3 totals 15 residues. CDR3 in amino acids: CASSARTGRGAEAFF. Written as DNA, the CDR3 is TGTGCCAGCAGCGCCCGGACAGGGAGAGGGGCTGAAGCTTTCTTT.

This sequence joins TRBV5-1 and TRBJ1-1; 12 bases are shared with TRBD1. The CDR3 length is 15 residues. Germline V gene lookup returns CDR1 SGHRS and CDR2 YFSETQ. V trimming: 2 bases; J trimming: 5 bases; junction bases outside the gene matches: 4. CDR3 sequence (DNA): TGCGCCAGCAGCTTCGGGACAGGGGGCCGAACTGAAGCTTTCTTT. This codes for CASSFGTGGRTEAFF.

This clonotype showed up just a few times. This sequence joins TRBV5-1 and TRBJ2-3, with D possibly matching TRBD1 (5 bases). The V gene lost 4 bases and the J gene lost 2 bases, with 11 bases spanning the gap. The germline CDR1 and CDR2 sequences are SGHRS and YFSETQ. The CDR3 extends over 14 amino acids. The DNA for the CDR3 is TGCGCCAGCAGCACGGAGACAGACACAGATACGCAGTATTTT. Protein sequence: CASSTETDTDTQYF.

V is TRBV20-1 and J is TRBJ1-6; D remains unclear. The CDR3 covers 15 residues. From germline, CDR1 is DFQATT and CDR2 SNEGSKA (reference sequence). Trimming pared 4 bases from V and 3 bases from J, leaving 13 bases between. As DNA, the CDR3 is TGCAGTGCTACGAGGGTTGCTAACTATAATTCACCCCTCCACTTT. Its translation is CSATRVANYNSPLHF.

This clonotype was detected only once. The J gene is TRBJ1-1, the V gene TRBV4-2; perhaps TRBD1 as D (6 bases). The V and J ends lost 6 bases and 3 bases respectively, with 14 bases between them. This CDR3 is 14 amino acids long. The germline V gene encodes CDR1 LGHNA and CDR2 YNFKEQ. The CDR3 loop is CASSSERGDTEAFF. The CDR3 DNA follows: TGTGCCAGCAGTTCGGAAAGGGGGGACACTGAAGCTTTCTTT.

V gene TRBV18 combines with J gene TRBJ1-5; 12 bases fit TRBD1. This CDR3 comprises 15 residues. CDR1 and CDR2 from the germline V gene are KGHSH and LQKENI. With V trimmed by 3 bases and J by 5 bases, 2 bases remained unmatched. DNA of the CDR3: TGTGCCAGCTCACCGGGACAGGGGGCATATCAGCCCCAGCATTTT. Translating gives CASSPGQGAYQPQHF.

The chain has TRBV20-1 and TRBJ2-1, with D uncertain. V lost 1 base and J 7 bases, leaving 14 bases between the germline ends. CDR3 length: 14 amino acids. Per germline, CDR1 DFQATT and CDR2 SNEGSKA (reference sequence). The CDR3 protein is CSARGGINLNEQFF. In DNA, the CDR3 is TGCAGTGCTAGAGGTGGGATTAATTTGAATGAGCAGTTCTTC.

The chain's CDR3 is CATSRTAGNTGELFF. DNA of the CDR3: TGTGCCACCAGCCGGACCGCGGGGAACACCGGGGAGCTGTTTTTT. This chain uses TRBV24-1 with TRBJ2-2, with D possibly TRBD2 on 5 matching bases. V lost 7 bases and J 1 base, leaving 12 bases between the germline ends. The germline CDR1 and CDR2 sequences are KGHDR and SFDVKD. The length of the CDR3 is 15 residues.

This CDR3 reads CASSATHEQYF. The CDR3, as DNA: TGTGCCAGCAGCGCAACCCACGAGCAGTACTTC. This rearrangement joins TRBV7-9 to TRBJ2-7, with no clear D. Germline V gene sequence: CDR1 SEHNR, CDR2 FQNEAQ (reference sequence). There are 11 residues in the CDR3. V lost 5 bases and J 5 bases, leaving 7 bases between the germline ends.

The chain links TRBV10-3 to TRBJ1-2; the D is unclear. V lost 10 bases and J lost 2, with 23 bases in between. The CDR3 totals 16 residues. Per the germline V gene, CDR1 is ENHRY and CDR2 is SYGVKD. DNA of the CDR3: TGTGCCACCAGACCCCTAGAGAACGGTGGGAACTATGGCTACACCTTC. Residues: CATRPLENGGNYGYTF.

The chain links TRBV12-3 or TRBV12-4 to TRBJ2-3; no clear D gene. V was clipped by 4 bases and J by 5 bases, with 13 bases between them. The CDR3 is 14 residues long. The CDR3 sequence is CASSSPRGLDTQYF. The CDR3 DNA reads TGTGCCAGCAGTTCCCCCCGCGGATTAGATACGCAGTATTTT.

The chain is built from TRBV7-6 and TRBJ2-1; 8 bases match TRBD2. The CDR3 runs to 15 residues. With 7 bases clipped from V and 8 bases from J, the junction kept 13 bases outside the gene matches. The germline V gene has CDR1 SGHVS and CDR2 FNYEAQ. The CDR3, as DNA: TGTGCCAGCAAATTTCGGGACGGGGGGGCCCATGAGCAGTTCTTC. The encoded protein is CASKFRDGGAHEQFF.

The chain carries TRBV6-2 or TRBV6-3 and TRBJ1-2; D gene unclear. CDR3 length: 14 residues. V was shortened by 8 bases and J by 5 bases, with 18 bases between the two germline ends. CDR1 is MNHEY, CDR2 SVGEGT, per germline. The CDR3 region is CASVHEGSFYGYTF. The CDR3 DNA is TGTGCCAGCGTACATGAGGGATCCTTTTATGGCTACACCTTC.

This clonotype was counted a few times. J is TRBJ2-1 and V is TRBV7-2, with 12 bases that match TRBD2. CDR3 length equals 18 residues. J lost 4 bases, V lost 2 bases, and 9 bases had no gene match. Germline assignment: CDR1 SGHTA and CDR2 FQGNSA. In DNA, the CDR3 is TGTGCCAGCAGCTTAAGAAGGCTAGCGGGGGGGCAGTACAATGAGCAGTTCTTC. Encoded protein: CASSLRRLAGGQYNEQFF.

A few counts support this clonotype. V gene TRBV12-3 or TRBV12-4 combines with J gene TRBJ1-2; 9 bases match TRBD1. The CDR3 contains 14 residues. V shed 2 bases, J shed 3 bases, and the junction held 1 base outside the gene matches. The DNA for the CDR3 is TGTGCCAGCAGTTTAACAGGGGGCTACTATGGCTACACCTTC. Its protein product is CASSLTGGYYGYTF.

The rearrangement uses TRBV20-1 and TRBJ2-3; no clear D gene. Trimming stripped 3 bases from V and 2 bases from J, with 12 bases between. The germline CDR1 and CDR2 sequences are DFQATT and SNEGSKA (reference sequence). This CDR3 contains 14 residues. The CDR3 reads CSARLERYTDTQYF. The DNA of the CDR3 is TGCAGTGCTAGGCTTGAGAGGTACACAGATACGCAGTATTTT.